This TCR beta chain was identified in a study of OX40 agonist ivuxolimab in advanced cancers. Background on the study: Clinicians treated patients with ivuxolimab, an agonistic anti-OX40 (CD134) antibody. Three patients had partial responses: one hepatocellular carcinoma, two cutaneous melanoma.

Trimming left V 2 bases short and J 0 bases short, with 10 bases between. This CDR3 contains 15 residues. Germline V CDR1 and CDR2: SGHTA, FQGNSA. Turning to this clone: The antigen remains unidentified.

Assay: immunoSEQ multiplex PCR; the TCRdb copy retains only in-frame clones and omits some. The sample records about 86,000 clones, roughly 89% being singletons. Notes on the study in general: CD4+ T cells averaged fewer expanded clones than CD8+ T cells. The study observed clonal expansion of CD4+ and CD8+ blood T cells by week 6 at 0.1 to 3.0 mg/kg.

The receptor was isolated from an adult with an advanced solid tumor such as melanoma, head and neck, liver or kidney cancer. Sample: CD4+ or CD8+ T cells sorted from blood, taken in a trial of the OX40 agonist ivuxolimab. The chain has TRBV7-2 and TRBJ1-1; D gene unclear. The CDR3 sequence: CASSLTVTVNTEAFF. The CDR3, as DNA: TGTGCCAGCAGCTTAACGGTCACAGTGAACACTGAAGCTTTCTTT. Full variable domain (remainder filled in from reference TRBV7-2 and TRBJ1-1): GAGVSQSPSNKVTEKGKDVELRCDPISGHTALYWYRQSLGQGLEFLIYFQGNSAPDKSGLPSDRFSAERTGGSVSTLTIQRTQQEDSAVYLCASSLTVTVNTEAFFGQGTRLTVV.